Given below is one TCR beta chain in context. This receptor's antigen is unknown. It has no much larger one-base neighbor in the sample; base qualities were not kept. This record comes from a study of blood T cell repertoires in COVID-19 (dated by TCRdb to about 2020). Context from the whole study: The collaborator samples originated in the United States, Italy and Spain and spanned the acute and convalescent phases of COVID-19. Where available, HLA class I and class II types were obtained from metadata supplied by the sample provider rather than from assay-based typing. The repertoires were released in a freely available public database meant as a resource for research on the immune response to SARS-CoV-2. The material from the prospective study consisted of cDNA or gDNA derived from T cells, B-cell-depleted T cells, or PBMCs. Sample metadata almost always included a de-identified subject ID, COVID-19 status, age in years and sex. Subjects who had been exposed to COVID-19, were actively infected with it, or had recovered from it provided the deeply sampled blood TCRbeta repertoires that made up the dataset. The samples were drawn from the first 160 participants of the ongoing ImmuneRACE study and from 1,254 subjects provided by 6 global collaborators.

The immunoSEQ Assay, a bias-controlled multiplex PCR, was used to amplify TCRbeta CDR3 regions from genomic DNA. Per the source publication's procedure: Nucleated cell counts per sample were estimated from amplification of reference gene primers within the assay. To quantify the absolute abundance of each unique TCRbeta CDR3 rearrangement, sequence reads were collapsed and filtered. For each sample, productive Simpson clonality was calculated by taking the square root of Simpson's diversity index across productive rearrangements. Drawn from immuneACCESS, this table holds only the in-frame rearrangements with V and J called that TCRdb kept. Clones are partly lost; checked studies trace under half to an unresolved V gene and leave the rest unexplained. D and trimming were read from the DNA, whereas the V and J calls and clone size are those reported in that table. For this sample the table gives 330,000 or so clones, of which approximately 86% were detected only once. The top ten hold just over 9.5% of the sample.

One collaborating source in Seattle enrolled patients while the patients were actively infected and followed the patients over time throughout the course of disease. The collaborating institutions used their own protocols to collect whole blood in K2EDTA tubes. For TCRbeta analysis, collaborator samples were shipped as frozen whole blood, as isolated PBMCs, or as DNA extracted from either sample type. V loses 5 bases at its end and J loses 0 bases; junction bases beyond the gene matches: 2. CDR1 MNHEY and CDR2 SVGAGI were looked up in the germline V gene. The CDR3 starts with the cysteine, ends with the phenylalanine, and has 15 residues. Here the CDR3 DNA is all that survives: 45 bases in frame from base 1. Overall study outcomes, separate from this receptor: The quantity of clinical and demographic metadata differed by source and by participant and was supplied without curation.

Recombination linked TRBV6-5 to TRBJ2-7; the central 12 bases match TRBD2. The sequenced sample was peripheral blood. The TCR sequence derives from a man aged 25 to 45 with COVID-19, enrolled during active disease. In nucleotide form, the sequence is TGTGCCAGCAGTCCGACTAGCGGGAGCTCCTACGAGCAGTACTTC. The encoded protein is CASSPTSGSSYEQYF.